This entry lists 26 T cell receptor beta chains sequenced from one sample in a study of T cells after yellow fever vaccination. Using its own MiXCR run on the 5' RACE reads, TCRdb lists one record per CDR3 protein. The sample records 450,000 to 550,000 distinct CDR3 sequences, 21% being singletons. The sample was PBMCs, taken about 21 days after the first yellow fever vaccination. All receptors come from a young man who received the YFV17D yellow fever vaccine.

This clonotype was counted between two and nine times. The CDR3, as DNA: TGTGCCAGCAGCCCAACCACGGGGGTGACTGAAGCTTTCTTT. The encoded protein is CASSPTTGVTEAFF. This chain uses TRBV7-9 with TRBJ1-1, with D possibly matching TRBD1 (5 bases). V gave up 5 bases and J gave up 5 bases, with 15 bases separating them. Germline V lookup: CDR1 SEHNR, CDR2 FQNEAQ (reference sequence). This CDR3 is built from 14 residues.

The chain carries TRBV9 and TRBJ2-3; D uncertain. V lost 0 bases to trimming and J lost 3 bases, with 8 bases between them. CDR1 is SGDLS, CDR2 YYNGEE, per germline. This CDR3 contains 14 residues. Written as DNA, the CDR3 is TGTGCCAGCAGCGTAGTGGCTTTGACAGATACGCAGTATTTT. As protein: CASSVVALTDTQYF.

The V and J genes are TRBV5-1 and TRBJ1-6; D is possibly TRBD1 (6 bases). This CDR3 spans 15 amino acids. Germline V gives CDR1 SGHRS, CDR2 YFSETQ. Trimming left V 5 bases short and J 8 bases short, with 17 bases between. The CDR3 loop is CASRGSTGYDSPLHF. The CDR3 region has the DNA TGCGCCAGCAGAGGCTCGACAGGTTATGATTCACCCCTCCACTTT.

This clonotype was detected a few times. DNA for the CDR3: TGTGCCAGCAGCTCACGACAGAGCTATAATTCACCCCTCCACTTT. This codes for CASSSRQSYNSPLHF. The V call is TRBV7-8, the J call TRBJ1-6; a possible D gene is TRBD1 (5 bases). In germline, CDR1 is SGHVS, CDR2 FQNEAQ. The CDR3 totals 15 residues. The ends were cut back, 4 bases at V and 3 bases at J, with 10 bases in the middle.

The chain combines TRBV27 with TRBJ2-2, with 12 bases lining up with TRBD2. The CDR3 totals 15 residues. Trimming at V came to 5 bases and at J to 6 bases, leaving 4 bases not matched to a gene. Per germline, CDR1 MNHEY and CDR2 SMNVEV (reference sequence). This CDR3 is CASSTRTSGAGELFF. DNA of the CDR3: TGTGCCAGCAGTACCCGGACTAGCGGGGCCGGGGAGCTGTTTTTT.

The chain recombines TRBV9 with TRBJ2-2; D not resolved. V lost 0 bases and J 0 bases, leaving 6 bases between the germline ends. Germline CDR1 reads SGDLS; CDR2 reads YYNGEE. This CDR3 region has 15 residues. The CDR3 nucleotides read TGTGCCAGCAGCGTAGCGTCTTCGAACACCGGGGAGCTGTTTTTT. It codes for CASSVASSNTGELFF. The variable domain in full, completed from reference TRBV9 and TRBJ2-2, reads DSGVTQTPKHLITATGQRVTLRCSPRSGDLSVYWYQQSLDQGLQFLIQYYNGEERAKGNILERFSAQQFPDLHSELNLSSLELGDSALYFCASSVASSNTGELFFGEGSRLTVL.

This clonotype was detected a few times. This chain uses TRBV7-6 with TRBJ1-1; D unclear. The germline V gene has CDR1 SGHVS and CDR2 FNYEAQ. CDR3 size: 14 residues. Trimming took 6 bases from V and 7 from J, leaving 18 bases between them. The CDR3 sequence is CASRPSGSLHEAFF. The DNA of the CDR3 is TGTGCCAGCAGGCCCTCGGGCAGCCTACATGAAGCTTTCTTT.

The V and J genes are TRBV6-1 and TRBJ1-2, with 7 bases identical to TRBD1. Germline assignment: CDR1 MNHNS and CDR2 SASEGT. CDR3 length: 13 residues. Trimming at V came to 7 bases and at J to 6 bases, leaving 8 bases not matched to a gene. The CDR3: CASIAGGADGYTF. In DNA, the CDR3 is TGTGCCAGCATCGCAGGGGGGGCGGATGGCTACACCTTC.

A few counts support this clonotype. The CDR3 spells CASSQDGGSHIQYF. DNA for the CDR3: TGTGCCAGCAGCCAAGATGGGGGTTCGCACATTCAGTACTTC. The chain employs TRBV3-1 and TRBJ2-4; D tentatively fits TRBD1 or TRBD2 (5 bases each). The CDR3 extends over 14 amino acids. Germline V CDR1 and CDR2: LGHDT, YNNKEL (reference sequence). Deletions cut 0 bases from V and 8 bases from J, with 11 bases between.

The chain is built from TRBV2 and TRBJ1-5; weak D call: TRBD1 (6 bases). CDR1 is SNHLY, CDR2 FYNNEI, per germline. The CDR3 covers 15 residues. The V gene lost 4 bases and the J gene lost 2 bases, with 12 bases spanning the gap. CDR3 loop: CASSGGAEGNQPQHF. The CDR3 bases are TGTGCCAGCAGTGGGGGGGCTGAGGGCAATCAGCCCCAGCATTTT. Drawing the rest from reference TRBV2 and TRBJ1-5, the complete variable domain is EPEVTQTPSHQVTQMGQEVILRCVPISNHLYFYWYRQILGQKVEFLVSFYNNEISEKSEIFDDQFSVERPDGSNFTLKIRSTKLEDSAMYFCASSGGAEGNQPQHFGDGTRLSIL.

This clonotype occurred a few times. This chain joins TRBV12-3 or TRBV12-4 and TRBJ2-1; D perhaps matches TRBD1 (5 bases). The CDR3 extends over 13 amino acids. Trimming took 6 bases from V and 0 from J, leaving 6 bases between them. CDR3 bases: TGTGCCAGCAGGGGGCTCTCCTACAATGAGCAGTTCTTC. Translating gives CASRGLSYNEQFF.

The chain carries TRBV7-2 and TRBJ2-4; no definite D call. Trimming left V 0 bases short and J 13 bases short, with 16 bases between. This CDR3 is built from 14 residues. In germline, CDR1 is SGHTA, CDR2 FQGNSA. The CDR3 DNA reads as TGTGCCAGCAGCTTAGCGGCCTACGGGCCCACCCAGTACTTC. This encodes CASSLAAYGPTQYF.

The sample holds a few counts of this clonotype. The V gene is TRBV12-3 or TRBV12-4, the J gene TRBJ1-2, with 7 bases that match TRBD1. The CDR3 has 15 amino acids. V lost 5 bases to trimming and J lost 0 bases; unmatched junction nucleotides: 6. The CDR3: CASSTTGVANYGYTF. Written as DNA, the CDR3 is TGTGCCAGCAGTACTACAGGGGTAGCTAACTATGGCTACACCTTC.

This clonotype was observed a handful of times. The V gene is TRBV7-3, the J gene TRBJ2-5, with 7 bases lining up with TRBD1. Trimming cost V 0 bases and J 2 bases; bases outside gene matches: 6. There are 16 residues in the CDR3. Germline CDR1 SGHTA, CDR2 FQGTGA. The CDR3: CASSLTSRDRQETQYF. DNA for the CDR3: TGTGCCAGCAGCTTAACCTCCAGGGACAGACAAGAGACCCAGTACTTC. Looking up the rest from reference TRBV7-3 and TRBJ2-5 gives the full variable domain: GAGVSQTPSNKVTEKGKYVELRCDPISGHTALYWYRQSLGQGPEFLIYFQGTGAADDSGLPNDRFFAVRPEGSVSTLKIQRTERGDSAVYLCASSLTSRDRQETQYFGPGTRLLVL.

This clonotype was recorded once. The rearrangement joins TRBV4-3 to TRBJ1-4; D is uncertain. The CDR3 has 16 amino acids. The V gene's germline CDR1 is LGHNA and CDR2 YSLEER. Trimming took off 1 base at V and 4 bases at J, with 13 bases between the two ends. CDR3 region: CASSQAGADYNEKLFF. DNA of the CDR3: TGCGCCAGCAGCCAAGCTGGAGCAGACTATAATGAAAAACTGTTTTTT.

This clonotype was counted only a few times. This chain's CDR3 is CASSFDEAGALETQYF. In DNA, the CDR3 is TGTGCCAGCAGTTTTGATGAGGCGGGGGCCCTGGAGACCCAGTACTTC. The chain combines TRBV6-2 or TRBV6-3 with TRBJ2-5, with a possible D match to TRBD2 (7 bases). Trimming removed 4 bases at V and 5 bases at J, with 20 bases between. From germline, CDR1 is MNHEY and CDR2 SVGEGT. CDR3 length equals 16 residues.

This clonotype showed up many times. J is TRBJ1-5 and V is TRBV7-2; D gene unclear. The CDR3 is 14 residues long. V dropped 5 bases and J dropped 7 bases, with 15 bases sitting between them. In germline, CDR1 is SGHTA, CDR2 FQGNSA. For the CDR3, the DNA is TGTGCCAGCAGCAAGGGAGCCGGTGGCCAGCCCCAGCATTTT. Amino acids: CASSKGAGGQPQHF.

This clonotype was counted a few times. This sequence joins TRBV7-3 and TRBJ2-3, with D maybe TRBD2 (5 bases). This CDR3 region has 15 residues. V lost 2 bases, J lost 4 bases, and 13 bases lay in between. CDR1 SGHTA and CDR2 FQGTGA come from the germline V gene. CDR3 loop: CASSLYQGRADTQYF. CDR3 nucleotide sequence: TGTGCCAGCAGCTTATACCAAGGGAGAGCAGATACGCAGTATTTT.

The J gene is TRBJ2-3, the V gene TRBV4-3, with 7 bases fitting TRBD2. The CDR3 contains 17 residues. Germline V CDR1 and CDR2: LGHNA, YSLEER. V shed 1 base and J 0 bases; nucleotides not matched to a gene: 7. CDR3 coding DNA: TGCGCCAGCAGCCAAGGGGCGGGGGATACCAGCACAGATACGCAGTATTTT. Translating it yields CASSQGAGDTSTDTQYF.

This clonotype occurred a few times. This sequence joins TRBV5-5 and TRBJ2-1; no clear D gene. This CDR3 contains 15 residues. Trimming cost V 3 bases and J 0 bases, with 10 bases left between them. Germline values: CDR1 SGHKS, CDR2 YYEKEE (reference sequence). The CDR3 protein is CASSSAPSSYNEQFF. The CDR3 coding sequence is TGTGCCAGCAGCTCAGCCCCTAGCTCCTACAATGAGCAGTTCTTC.

The rearrangement uses TRBV29-1 and TRBJ2-5; D is possibly TRBD1 (8 bases). With 6 bases removed from V and 4 bases from J, the gap between germline ends came to 12 bases. Germline values: CDR1 SQVTM, CDR2 ANQGSEA. This CDR3 has 12 amino acids. CDR3 in amino acids: CSVQGGAETQYF. CDR3 DNA: TGCAGCGTACAGGGGGGGGCAGAGACCCAGTACTTC. Complete variable domain (other parts from reference TRBV29-1 and TRBJ2-5): SAVISQKPSRDICQRGTSLTIQCQVDSQVTMMFWYRQQPGQSLTLIATANQGSEATYESGFVIDKFPISRPNLTFSTLTVSNMSPEDSSIYLCSVQGGAETQYFGPGTRLLVL.

The rearrangement uses TRBV2 and TRBJ2-5; 7 positions agree with TRBD2. Per the germline V gene, CDR1 is SNHLY and CDR2 is FYNNEI. The V and J ends lost 3 bases and 4 bases, in that order; junction bases with no gene match: 5. The CDR3 has 14 residues. CDR3 DNA: TGTGCCAGCAGTGATAGAAGGACTAGAGAGACCCAGTACTTC. Translated: CASSDRRTRETQYF.

Of note for this clonotype: Here the CDR3 omits its conserved ending phenylalanine or tryptophan, so a read error is the likely source. The genes are TRBV7-9 and TRBJ2-7; no firm D call. Germline CDR1 and CDR2: SEHNR and FQNEAQ (reference sequence). This CDR3 has 14 amino acids. V was pared by 3 bases and J by 0 bases, with 9 bases between. CDR3 protein: CASSFNPGSYEQYL. The CDR3 nucleotides are TGTGCCAGCAGCTTCAACCCCGGCTCCTACGAGCAGTACTTA.

This clonotype was counted a few times. V gene TRBV27 combines with J gene TRBJ2-7, with TRBD2 identical over 8 bases. This CDR3 has 14 amino acids. CDR1 is MNHEY, CDR2 SMNVEV, per germline (reference sequence). V lost 5 bases and J lost 5; bases outside the gene matches: 8. The CDR3 region is CASSISGERDEQYV. The CDR3 nucleotides are TGTGCCAGCAGTATTAGCGGGGAGAGGGACGAGCAGTACGTC.

V usage is TRBV5-1 and J usage is TRBJ1-6; possible D gene TRBD1, 6 bases. This CDR3 spans 17 amino acids. Germline CDR1 is SGHRS and CDR2 is YFSETQ. The V end was cut by 4 bases, the J end by 2 bases, with 16 bases between. The CDR3 DNA sequence: TGCGCCAGCAGCCCGGGGGCGTCGGGGACCTATAATTCACCCCTCCACTTT. This sequence encodes CASSPGASGTYNSPLHF.

The genes are TRBV5-1 and TRBJ1-2; a possible D gene is TRBD1 (5 bases). CDR1 SGHRS and CDR2 YFSETQ come from the germline V gene. The CDR3 length is 13 residues. Trimming left V 7 bases short and J 5 bases short, with 15 bases between. CDR3 DNA: TGCGCCAGCTCCGGGGCCGAACATTATGGCTACACCTTC. It codes for CASSGAEHYGYTF.